These 15 T cell receptor beta chains were all obtained from the same sample, sequenced in a study of T-cell memory formation after mild COVID-19. TCRdb called the 5' RACE reads again in MiXCR, with one record for every CDR3 protein. The data hold roughly 510,000 distinct CDR3 sequences, with roughly 17% observed a single time. The source material was PBMCs or a T cell subset sorted from them (not recorded which). These receptors came from an adult woman who had mild COVID-19 (a few samples of this study predate the infection). Cell type and time point are not known.

This clonotype was detected only a few times. The rearrangement uses TRBV9 and TRBJ1-2; 9 positions agree with TRBD1. Unmatched junction bases numbered 3, after V lost 0 bases and J lost 3 bases. This CDR3 contains 15 residues. Germline V lookup: CDR1 SGDLS, CDR2 YYNGEE. CDR3 coding DNA: TGTGCCAGCAGCGTAGGGGACAGGGTCTACTATGGCTACACCTTC. Translated: CASSVGDRVYYGYTF.

There are a few counts of this clonotype. The V call is TRBV5-6, the J call TRBJ2-3; D not resolved. Germline lookup yields CDR1 SGHDT and CDR2 YYEEEE. The V gene lost 4 bases and the J gene lost 6 bases, with 12 bases spanning the gap. This CDR3 has 13 amino acids. The DNA of the CDR3 is TGTGCCAGCAGCGGGCAGCTCAGGGATACGCAGTATTTT. Translating it yields CASSGQLRDTQYF.

This clonotype was counted only a few times. One end of the junction is discordant with germline, which a read error may explain. This chain uses TRBV7-7 with TRBJ2-5; 15 bases map to TRBD2. CDR1 is SSHAT, CDR2 FNYEAQ, per germline (reference sequence). The CDR3 has 16 residues. As DNA, the CDR3 is TGTGCTAGCAGCTCTAGGACTAGCGGGAGGGGAGAGACCCAGTACTTC. This translates into CASSSRTSGRGETQYF.

The chain has TRBV3-1 and TRBJ2-5; D gene ambiguous. This CDR3 is built from 14 residues. Germline CDR1 and CDR2: LGHDT and YNNKEL (reference sequence). Trimming removed 1 base at V and 2 bases at J, with 8 bases between. For the CDR3, the DNA is TGTGCCAGCAGCCAAGCTCCGAGGCAAGAGACCCAGTACTTC. This gives the protein CASSQAPRQETQYF.

The chain combines TRBV30 with TRBJ1-6, with 7 bases fitting TRBD1. The CDR3 sequence is 15 residues long. The V segment lost 8 bases and the J segment 7 bases; nucleotides outside the gene matches: 14. Looked up from germline, CDR1 is GTSNPN and CDR2 is SVGIG (reference sequence). CDR3 sequence reads: CAGTTGRLRNSPLHF. CDR3 sequence (DNA): TGTGCCGGAACGACAGGGAGGCTCAGGAATTCACCCCTCCACTTT. Full variable domain (missing parts from reference TRBV30 and TRBJ1-6): SQTIHQWPATLVQPVGSPLSLECTVEGTSNPNLYWYRQAAGRGLQLLFYSVGIGQISSEVPQNLSASRPQDRQFILSSKKLLLSDSGFYLCAGTTGRLRNSPLHFGNGTRLTVT.

The J gene is TRBJ1-2, the V gene TRBV6-5; D remains ambiguous. The CDR3 covers 14 residues. Trimming left V 4 bases short and J 5 bases short, with 14 bases between. CDR1 and CDR2 (germline): MNHEY, SVGAGI. CDR3 residues: CASSSYPGPYGYTF. CDR3 coding DNA: TGTGCCAGCAGTTCCTATCCAGGCCCTTATGGCTACACCTTC.

The sample holds a few counts of this clonotype. CDR3 bases: TGTGCCAGCAGTAGCGAGGAGCGGGGGGCTTTCTTT. It is translated as CASSSEERGAFF. V and J are TRBV7-9 and TRBJ1-1, with a weak D call TRBD1 (5 bases). CDR3 length: 12 residues. CDR1 is SEHNR and CDR2 is FQNEAQ in the germline V gene (reference sequence). The ends were cut back, 6 bases at V and 11 bases at J, with 16 bases in the middle.

This clonotype occurred a few times. This chain connects TRBV7-9 to TRBJ2-3, with D hard to call. CDR3 size: 15 residues. V lost 1 base to trimming and J lost 4 bases, with 12 bases between them. Germline V gene data show CDR1 as SEHNR and CDR2 as FQNEAQ (reference sequence). This CDR3 reads CASSLVPGIADTQYF. As DNA, the CDR3 is TGTGCCAGCAGCTTAGTTCCGGGTATCGCAGATACGCAGTATTTT.

The chain uses TRBV19 and TRBJ1-1; D uncertain. V shed 2 bases and J shed 4 bases, with 8 bases lying between them. The CDR3 has 13 amino acids. CDR1 is LNHDA, CDR2 SQIVND, per germline (reference sequence). CDR3 sequence: CASSILLGTEAFF. The DNA of the CDR3 is TGTGCCAGTAGTATATTATTGGGCACTGAAGCTTTCTTT.

This clonotype was found a few times. V gene TRBV19 combines with J gene TRBJ2-1; 10 nucleotides agree with TRBD1. With 4 bases clipped from V and 5 bases from J, the junction kept 5 bases outside the gene matches. The CDR3 length is 15 residues. Germline loops: CDR1 LNHDA, CDR2 SQIVND (reference sequence). The CDR3 protein is CASSTLGTGDNEQFF. Written as DNA, the CDR3 is TGTGCCAGTAGTACACTCGGGACAGGGGACAATGAGCAGTTCTTC.

The chain combines TRBV5-5 with TRBJ2-1; weak D call: TRBD1 (6 bases). Germline assignment: CDR1 SGHKS and CDR2 YYEKEE (reference sequence). The CDR3 is made up of 16 amino acids. The V end was cut by 1 base, the J end by 8 bases, with 19 bases between. As DNA, the CDR3 is TGTGCCAGCAGCTTGTTCCCCCGGACAGTACCCGATGAGCAGTTCTTC. Amino acids: CASSLFPRTVPDEQFF.

As regards this clonotype: One junction end disagrees with the germline gene, perhaps due to a read error. The chain recombines TRBV7-7 with TRBJ2-5; D ambiguous. This CDR3 comprises 16 residues. In germline, CDR1 is SSHAT, CDR2 FNYEAQ (reference sequence). CDR3 in DNA: TGTGCTAGCAGCTTATATCCCATCCGGCTCCAAGAGACCCAGTACTTC. This encodes CASSLYPIRLQETQYF. Drawing the rest from reference TRBV7-7 and TRBJ2-5, the complete variable domain is GAGVSQSPRYKVTKRGQDVTLRCDPISSHATLYWYQQALGQGPEFLTYFNYEAQPDKSGLPSDRFSAERPEGSISTLTIQRTEQRDSAMYRCASSLYPIRLQETQYFGPGTRLLVL.

There are a few counts of this clonotype. V is TRBV30 and J is TRBJ2-5; D remains unclear. The V end lost 3 bases, the J end lost 1 base, and 9 bases lay between the germline ends. Germline loops: CDR1 GTSNPN, CDR2 SVGIG (reference sequence). This CDR3 spans 13 amino acids. CDR3 protein: CAWSQVSQETQYF. Here the CDR3 DNA reads TGTGCCTGGAGCCAGGTTTCCCAAGAGACCCAGTACTTC.

The chain employs TRBV5-5 and TRBJ2-7, with D unclear. The CDR3 totals 13 residues. The germline CDR1 and CDR2 sequences are SGHKS and YYEKEE (reference sequence). V lost 4 bases and J lost 0, with 8 bases in between. The CDR3 here is CASSLEISYEQYF. In nucleotides, the CDR3 is TGTGCCAGCAGCCTGGAGATCTCCTACGAGCAGTACTTC.

V is TRBV13 and J is TRBJ1-6, with 10 positions matching TRBD1. The germline CDR1 and CDR2 sequences are PRHDT and FYEKMQ (reference sequence). J lost 10 bases, V lost 5 bases, and 11 bases had no gene match. CDR3 size: 16 residues. CDR3 nucleotide sequence: TGTGCCAGCAGCCATCGGGACAGGGGATTGGGCTCACCCCTCCACTTT. Its translation is CASSHRDRGLGSPLHF.